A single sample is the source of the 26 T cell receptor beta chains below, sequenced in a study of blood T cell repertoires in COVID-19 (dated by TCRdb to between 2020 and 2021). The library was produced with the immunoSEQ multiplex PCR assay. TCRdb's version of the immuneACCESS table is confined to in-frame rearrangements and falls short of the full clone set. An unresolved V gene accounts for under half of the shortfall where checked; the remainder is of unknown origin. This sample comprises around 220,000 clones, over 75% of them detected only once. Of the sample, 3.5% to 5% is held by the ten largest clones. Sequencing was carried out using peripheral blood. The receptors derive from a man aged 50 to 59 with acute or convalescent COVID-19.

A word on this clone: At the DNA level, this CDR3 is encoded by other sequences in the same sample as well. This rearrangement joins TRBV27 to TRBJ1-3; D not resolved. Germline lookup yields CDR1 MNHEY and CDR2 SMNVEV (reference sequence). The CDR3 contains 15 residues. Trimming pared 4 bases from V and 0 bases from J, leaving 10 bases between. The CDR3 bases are TGTGCCAGCAGTTCCCGGGGAACCTCTGGAAACACCATATATTTT. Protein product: CASSSRGTSGNTIYF.

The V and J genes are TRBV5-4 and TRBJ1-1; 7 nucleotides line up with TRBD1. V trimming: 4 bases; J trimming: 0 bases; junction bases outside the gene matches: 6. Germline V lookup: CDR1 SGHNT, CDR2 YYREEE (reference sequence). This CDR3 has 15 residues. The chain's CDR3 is CASSPQGSLNTEAFF. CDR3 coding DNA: TGTGCCAGCAGCCCACAGGGGTCCCTGAACACTGAAGCTTTCTTT.

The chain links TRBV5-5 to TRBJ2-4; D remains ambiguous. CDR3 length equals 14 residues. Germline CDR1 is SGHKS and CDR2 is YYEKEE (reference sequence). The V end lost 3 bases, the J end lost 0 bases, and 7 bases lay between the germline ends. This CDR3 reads CASSYVLAKNIQYF. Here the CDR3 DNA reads TGTGCCAGCAGCTATGTTCTAGCCAAAAACATTCAGTACTTC.

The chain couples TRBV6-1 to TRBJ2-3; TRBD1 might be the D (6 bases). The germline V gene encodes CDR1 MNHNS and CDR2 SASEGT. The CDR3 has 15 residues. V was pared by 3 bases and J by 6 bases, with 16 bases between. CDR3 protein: CASSELKGVGDTQYF. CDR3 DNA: TGTGCCAGCAGTGAGCTGAAGGGGGTCGGGGATACGCAGTATTTT.

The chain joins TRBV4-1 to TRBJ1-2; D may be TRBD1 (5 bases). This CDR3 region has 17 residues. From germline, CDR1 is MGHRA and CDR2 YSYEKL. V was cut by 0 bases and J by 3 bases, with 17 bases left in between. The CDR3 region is CASSQESAGLSYYGYTF. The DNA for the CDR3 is TGCGCCAGCAGCCAAGAGTCGGCAGGGCTTTCGTACTATGGCTACACCTTC.

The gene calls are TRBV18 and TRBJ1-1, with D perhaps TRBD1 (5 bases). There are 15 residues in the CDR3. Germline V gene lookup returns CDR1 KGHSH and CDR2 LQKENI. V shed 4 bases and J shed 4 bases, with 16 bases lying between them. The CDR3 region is CASSQDSSMSTEAFF. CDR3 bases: TGTGCCAGCTCACAAGACAGCAGCATGAGCACTGAAGCTTTCTTT.

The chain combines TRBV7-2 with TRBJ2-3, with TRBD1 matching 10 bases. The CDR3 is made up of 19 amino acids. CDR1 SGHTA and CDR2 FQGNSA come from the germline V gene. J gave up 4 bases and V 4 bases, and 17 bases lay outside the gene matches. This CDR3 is CASSSPRVRDRGHADTQYF. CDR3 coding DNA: TGTGCCAGCAGCTCCCCGCGGGTTCGTGACAGGGGGCATGCAGATACGCAGTATTTT.

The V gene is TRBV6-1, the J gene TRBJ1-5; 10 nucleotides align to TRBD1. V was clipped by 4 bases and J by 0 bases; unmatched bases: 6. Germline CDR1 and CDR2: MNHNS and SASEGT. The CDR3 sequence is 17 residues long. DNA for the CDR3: TGTGCCAGCAGTGCCATAGGGACAGGGGATAGCAATCAGCCCCAGCATTTT. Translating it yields CASSAIGTGDSNQPQHF.

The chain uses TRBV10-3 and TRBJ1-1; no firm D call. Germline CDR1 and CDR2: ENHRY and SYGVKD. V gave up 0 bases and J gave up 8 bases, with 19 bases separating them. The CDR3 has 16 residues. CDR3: CAISESGGSTFSEAFF. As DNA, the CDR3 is TGTGCCATCAGTGAGTCGGGAGGGAGTACATTCTCGGAAGCTTTCTTT.

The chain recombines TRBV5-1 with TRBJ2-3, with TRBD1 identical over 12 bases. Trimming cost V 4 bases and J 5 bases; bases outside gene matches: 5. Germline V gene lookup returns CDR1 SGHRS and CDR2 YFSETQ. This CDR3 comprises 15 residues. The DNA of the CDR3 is TGCGCCAGCAGCCTGGGACAGGGGGCTGTAGATACGCAGTATTTT. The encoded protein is CASSLGQGAVDTQYF.

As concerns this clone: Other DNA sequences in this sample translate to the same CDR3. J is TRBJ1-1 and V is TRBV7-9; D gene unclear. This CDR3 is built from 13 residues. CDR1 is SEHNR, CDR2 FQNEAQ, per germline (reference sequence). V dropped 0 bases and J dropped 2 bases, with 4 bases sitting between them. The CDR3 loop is CASSLAANTEAFF. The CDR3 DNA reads TGTGCCAGCAGCTTAGCAGCTAACACTGAAGCTTTCTTT.

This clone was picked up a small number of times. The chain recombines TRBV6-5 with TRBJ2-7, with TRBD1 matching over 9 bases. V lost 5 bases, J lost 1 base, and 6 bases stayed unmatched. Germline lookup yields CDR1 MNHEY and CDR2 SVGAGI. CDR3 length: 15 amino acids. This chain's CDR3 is CASSPGTGRSYEQYF. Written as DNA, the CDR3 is TGTGCCAGCAGTCCCGGGACAGGGAGGTCCTACGAGCAGTACTTC.

CDR3 protein: CASSPGQGAGGYTF. CDR3 nucleotide sequence: TGTGCCAGCAGCCCGGGACAGGGGGCAGGTGGCTACACCTTC. The chain employs TRBV3-1 (or the pseudogene TRBV3-2) and TRBJ1-2; 12 positions match TRBD1. Germline V gives CDR1 LGHDT, CDR2 YNNKEL (reference sequence). J lost 7 bases, V lost 4 bases, and 4 bases had no gene match. The CDR3 contains 14 residues.

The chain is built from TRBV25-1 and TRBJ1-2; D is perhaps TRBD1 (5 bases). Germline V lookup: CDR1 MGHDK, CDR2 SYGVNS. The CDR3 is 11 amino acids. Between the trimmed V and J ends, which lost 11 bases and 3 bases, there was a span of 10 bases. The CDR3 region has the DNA TGTGCCTCAGGGTCCCACTATGGCTACACCTTC. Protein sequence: CASGSHYGYTF.

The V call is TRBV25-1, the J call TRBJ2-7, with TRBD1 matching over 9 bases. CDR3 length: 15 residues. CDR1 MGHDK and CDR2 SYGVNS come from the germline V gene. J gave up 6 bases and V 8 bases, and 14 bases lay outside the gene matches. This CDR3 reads CASQAPGQGVREQYF. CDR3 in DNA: TGTGCCAGCCAAGCACCGGGACAGGGTGTGCGCGAGCAGTACTTC.

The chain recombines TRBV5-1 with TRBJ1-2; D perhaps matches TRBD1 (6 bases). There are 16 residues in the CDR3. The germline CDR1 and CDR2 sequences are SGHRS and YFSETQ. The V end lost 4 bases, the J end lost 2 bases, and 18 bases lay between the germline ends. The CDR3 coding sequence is TGCGCCAGCAGCCCCGCGGGGGGGCAGGGCAACTATGGCTACACCTTC. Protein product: CASSPAGGQGNYGYTF.

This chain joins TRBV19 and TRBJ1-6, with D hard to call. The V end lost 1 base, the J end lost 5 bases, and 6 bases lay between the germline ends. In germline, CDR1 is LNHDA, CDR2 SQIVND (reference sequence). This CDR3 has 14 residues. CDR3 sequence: CASSIGSHNSPLHF. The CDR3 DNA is TGTGCCAGTAGTATAGGTAGCCATAATTCACCCCTCCACTTT. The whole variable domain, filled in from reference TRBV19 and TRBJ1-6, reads DGGITQSPKYLFRKEGQNVTLSCEQNLNHDAMYWYRQDPGQGLRLIYYSQIVNDFQKGDIAEGYSVSREKKESFPLTVTSAQKNPTAFYLCASSIGSHNSPLHFGNGTRLTVT.

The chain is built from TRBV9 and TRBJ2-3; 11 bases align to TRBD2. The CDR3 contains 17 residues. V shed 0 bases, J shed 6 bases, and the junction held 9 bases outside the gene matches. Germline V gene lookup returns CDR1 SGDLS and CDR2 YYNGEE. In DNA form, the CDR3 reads TGTGCCAGCAGCGTAGGCCCTAGCGGGGGGTCGGGCGATACGCAGTATTTT. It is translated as CASSVGPSGGSGDTQYF. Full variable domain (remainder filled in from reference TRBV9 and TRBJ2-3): DSGVTQTPKHLITATGQRVTLRCSPRSGDLSVYWYQQSLDQGLQFLIQYYNGEERAKGNILERFSAQQFPDLHSELNLSSLELGDSALYFCASSVGPSGGSGDTQYFGPGTRLTVL.

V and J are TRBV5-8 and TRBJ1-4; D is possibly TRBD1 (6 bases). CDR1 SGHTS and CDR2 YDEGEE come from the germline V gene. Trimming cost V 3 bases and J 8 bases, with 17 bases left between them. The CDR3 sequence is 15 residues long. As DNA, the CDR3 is TGTGCCAGCAGCTCCGGACAGCCTATAATGGAAAAACTGTTTTTT. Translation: CASSSGQPIMEKLFF. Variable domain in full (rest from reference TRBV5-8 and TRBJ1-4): EAGVTQSPTHLIKTRGQQATLRCSPISGHTSVYWYQQALGLGLQFLLWYDEGEERNRGNFPPRFSGRQFPNYSSELNVNALELEDSALYLCASSSGQPIMEKLFFGSGTQLSVL.

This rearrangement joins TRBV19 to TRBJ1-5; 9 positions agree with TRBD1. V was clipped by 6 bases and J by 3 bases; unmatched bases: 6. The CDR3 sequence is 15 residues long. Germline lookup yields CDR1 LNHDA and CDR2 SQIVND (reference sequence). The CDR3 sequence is CASSTGTGNNQPQHF. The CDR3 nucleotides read TGTGCCAGTAGCACCGGGACAGGGAACAATCAGCCCCAGCATTTT.

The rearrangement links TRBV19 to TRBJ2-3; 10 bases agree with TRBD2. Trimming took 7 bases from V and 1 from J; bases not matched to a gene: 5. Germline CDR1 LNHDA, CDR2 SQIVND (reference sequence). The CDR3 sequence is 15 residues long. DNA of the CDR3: TGTGCCAGTACCTTAGCGGGGGGACGCACAGATACGCAGTATTTT. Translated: CASTLAGGRTDTQYF.

The CDR3 DNA is TGTGCCAGCAGCTTAACAGCGGGGGCTATCAATGAAAAACTGTTTTTT. Encoded protein: CASSLTAGAINEKLFF. The genes are TRBV7-2 and TRBJ1-4; tentatively, D is TRBD1 (6 bases). Germline CDR1 SGHTA, CDR2 FQGNSA. V shed 2 bases and J shed 5 bases, with 15 bases lying between them. The CDR3 sequence is 16 residues long.

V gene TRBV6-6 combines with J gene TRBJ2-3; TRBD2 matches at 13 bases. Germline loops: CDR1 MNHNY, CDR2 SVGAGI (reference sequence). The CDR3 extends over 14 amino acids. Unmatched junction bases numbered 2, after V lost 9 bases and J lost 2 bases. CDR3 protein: CASGTSGDTDTQYF. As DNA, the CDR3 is TGTGCCAGTGGGACTAGCGGGGACACAGATACGCAGTATTTT.

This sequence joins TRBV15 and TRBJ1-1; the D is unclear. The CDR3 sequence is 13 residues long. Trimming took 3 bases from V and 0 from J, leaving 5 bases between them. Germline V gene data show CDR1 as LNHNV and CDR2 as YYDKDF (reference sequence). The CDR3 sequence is CATSRRVNTEAFF. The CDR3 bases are TGTGCCACCAGCAGGAGGGTGAACACTGAAGCTTTCTTT.

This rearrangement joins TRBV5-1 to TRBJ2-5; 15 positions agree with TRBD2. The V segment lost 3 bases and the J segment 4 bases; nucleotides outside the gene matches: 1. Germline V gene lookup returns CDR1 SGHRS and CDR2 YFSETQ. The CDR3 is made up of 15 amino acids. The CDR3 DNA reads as TGCGCCAGCAGCTCGGGACTAGCGGGGGGAGAGACCCAGTACTTC. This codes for CASSSGLAGGETQYF.

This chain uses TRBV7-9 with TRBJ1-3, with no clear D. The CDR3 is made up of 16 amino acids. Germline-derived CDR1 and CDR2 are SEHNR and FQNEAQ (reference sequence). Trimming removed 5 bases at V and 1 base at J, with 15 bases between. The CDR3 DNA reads TGTGCCAGCAGCCTCATGCAGAGGTTGTCTGGAAACACCATATATTTT. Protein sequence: CASSLMQRLSGNTIYF.